These 18 T cell receptor beta chains were sequenced from one sample in a study of cytomegalovirus exposure and HLA in healthy donors. The PCR had 60 Vbeta and 13 Jbeta primers. Measured with immunoSEQ multiplex PCR; TCRdb has only the in-frame clones, and not every one. The sample has 150,000 to 180,000 clones, 79% seen once. Sample: PBMCs. These receptors were taken from a man aged 25-45 years in good health and CMV-seropositive.

V gene TRBV12-5 combines with J gene TRBJ1-2, with 8 bases that match TRBD1. This CDR3 is built from 14 residues. J gave up 4 bases and V 2 bases, and 3 bases lay outside the gene matches. Per the germline V gene, CDR1 is LGHNT and CDR2 is FRNRAP. CDR3 loop: CASGLTGGVYGYTF. The CDR3 DNA is TGTGCTAGTGGTTTGACAGGGGGGGTCTATGGCTACACCTTC.

This clone was picked up a small number of times. The CDR3 DNA sequence: TGTGCCAGCGGCTACAGGGATGAGCAGTACTTC. It is translated as CASGYRDEQYF. J is TRBJ2-7 and V is TRBV28, with D maybe TRBD1 (6 bases). Germline V lookup: CDR1 MDHEN, CDR2 SYDVKM. Trimming shortened V by 8 bases and J by 7 bases, and 12 bases separated the two germline ends. This CDR3 has 11 residues.

The chain joins TRBV19 to TRBJ2-3, with TRBD1 matching 12 bases. CDR1 and CDR2 from the germline V gene are LNHDA and SQIVND (reference sequence). The V and J ends lost 7 bases and 7 bases, in that order; junction bases with no gene match: 6. This CDR3 spans 14 amino acids. CDR3 amino acids: CASTSGQGAYTQYF. The CDR3 nucleotides read TGTGCCAGTACCTCGGGACAGGGGGCTTATACGCAGTATTTT.

This rearrangement joins TRBV5-1 to TRBJ1-4; TRBD1 is a possible D gene (5 bases). The ends were cut back, 4 bases at V and 7 bases at J, with 20 bases in the middle. The CDR3 runs 16 residues. Germline CDR1 is SGHRS and CDR2 is YFSETQ. In nucleotides, the CDR3 is TGCGCCAGCAGCCAAACGGTAGGGGCGGCGAGTGAAAAACTGTTTTTT. It specifies CASSQTVGAASEKLFF.

The J gene is TRBJ1-5, the V gene TRBV9, with a possible D match to TRBD1 (6 bases). Germline CDR1 reads SGDLS; CDR2 reads YYNGEE. V lost 5 bases, J lost 4 bases, and 13 bases lay in between. The CDR3 totals 14 residues. The CDR3 sequence is CASSGPGQNQPQHF. CDR3 in DNA: TGTGCCAGCAGTGGACCGGGACAAAATCAGCCCCAGCATTTT.

This clone was seen once. This chain connects TRBV7-2 to TRBJ1-6; D not certain. Germline V gives CDR1 SGHTA, CDR2 FQGNSA. V lost 6 bases and J 6 bases, leaving 15 bases between the germline ends. This CDR3 is built from 15 residues. The CDR3 nucleotides are TGTGCCAGCAGTCCTAGCCTGGCGGGTAATTCACCCCTCCACTTT. Translating it yields CASSPSLAGNSPLHF.

The V gene is TRBV5-6, the J gene TRBJ1-2; 7 nucleotides agree with TRBD1. Germline assignment: CDR1 SGHDT and CDR2 YYEEEE. The CDR3 is 17 amino acids. V was clipped by 4 bases and J by 3 bases; unmatched bases: 15. The CDR3 here is CASSGLAGGTAYYGYTF. The DNA of the CDR3 is TGTGCCAGCAGCGGGCTGGCTGGAGGGACAGCTTACTATGGCTACACCTTC.

The V call is TRBV6-5, the J call TRBJ1-5, with D maybe TRBD1 (6 bases). The CDR3 is made up of 14 amino acids. Germline V gives CDR1 MNHEY, CDR2 SVGAGI. Trimming removed 5 bases at V and 3 bases at J, with 11 bases between. The CDR3 here is CASSPDRINQPQHF. The CDR3, as DNA: TGTGCCAGCAGTCCGGACAGAATCAATCAGCCCCAGCATTTT.

The sample holds a few counts of this clone. V usage is TRBV27 and J usage is TRBJ2-2, with 9 bases fitting TRBD1. The germline gives CDR1 MNHEY, CDR2 SMNVEV (reference sequence). The CDR3 length is 15 residues. Germline trimming cut 6 bases from V and 3 bases from J; bases unmatched to any gene: 5. CDR3 DNA sequence: TGTGCCAGCAGAGGGGACAGGGCGGACACCGGGGAGCTGTTTTTT. This codes for CASRGDRADTGELFF.

V usage is TRBV2 and J usage is TRBJ1-4; D is ambiguous. The CDR3 is 12 amino acids. Trimming cost V 8 bases and J 4 bases, with 8 bases left between them. Per the germline V gene, CDR1 is SNHLY and CDR2 is FYNNEI. The CDR3 DNA reads TGTGCCAGCGAGAGCTTTAATGAAAAACTGTTTTTT. Translating it yields CASESFNEKLFF.

V usage is TRBV20-1 and J usage is TRBJ2-5; the D is unclear. The V end was cut by 5 bases, the J end by 2 bases, with 3 bases between. The V gene's germline CDR1 is DFQATT and CDR2 SNEGSKA (reference sequence). The CDR3 sequence is 10 residues long. The CDR3 DNA reads as TGCAGTGCTCGTCAAGAGACCCAGTACTTC. Translating gives CSARQETQYF.

This chain uses TRBV19 with TRBJ1-2, with D possibly matching TRBD1 (6 bases). Deletions cut 5 bases from V and 2 bases from J, with 9 bases between. CDR3 length equals 13 residues. Germline V CDR1 and CDR2: LNHDA, SQIVND (reference sequence). For the CDR3, the DNA is TGTGCCAGTAGTCGGGACAAGAACTATGGCTACACCTTC. This sequence encodes CASSRDKNYGYTF.

The V call is TRBV6-6, the J call TRBJ2-5; 9 bases match TRBD2. Germline CDR1 and CDR2: MNHNY and SVGAGI (reference sequence). This CDR3 contains 15 residues. V was pared by 4 bases and J by 5 bases, with 8 bases of the junction left unmatched. The DNA of the CDR3 is TGTGCCAGCAGTTCGCGGGGGGGCCATAGGGAGACCCAGTACTTC. Translating it yields CASSSRGGHRETQYF.

V is TRBV19 and J is TRBJ1-5; 7 nucleotides line up with TRBD1. Germline V gene lookup returns CDR1 LNHDA and CDR2 SQIVND (reference sequence). V shed 5 bases and J 3 bases; nucleotides not matched to a gene: 13. The CDR3 extends over 17 amino acids. The CDR3, as DNA: TGTGCCAGTAGTGGCCGACAGGGAAGGATTGTCAATCAGCCCCAGCATTTT. Its protein is CASSGRQGRIVNQPQHF.

The chain is built from TRBV30 and TRBJ2-3, with unresolved D. The CDR3 loop spans 11 amino acids. Trimming took 6 bases from V and 7 from J, leaving 11 bases between them. From germline, CDR1 is GTSNPN and CDR2 SVGIG (reference sequence). The CDR3 DNA follows: TGTGCCTGCTTCCGGTCCCATACGCAGTATTTT. Protein: CACFRSHTQYF.

The chain joins TRBV6-1 to TRBJ2-5; D is perhaps TRBD2 (6 bases). The end of the DNA is better explained by TRBJ2-7, so the J call may be wrong. Looked up from germline, CDR1 is MNHNS and CDR2 is SASEGT. The CDR3 length is 14 residues. Written as DNA, the CDR3 is TGTGCCAGCAGTAGGGACTTTAGCTCCTACGAGCAGTACTTC. Its translation is CASSRDFSSYEQYF.

V is TRBV7-3 and J is TRBJ2-7, with 9 bases matching TRBD1. Germline CDR1 reads SGHTA; CDR2 reads FQGTGA. This CDR3 comprises 13 residues. The junction had 1 base not matched to a gene; V was cut back by 2 bases and J by 5 bases. As DNA, the CDR3 is TGTGCCAGCAGCTTATGGGACAGGGACGAGCAGTACTTC. This codes for CASSLWDRDEQYF.

This sequence joins TRBV27 and TRBJ1-5; D might be TRBD1 (6 bases). The length of the CDR3 is 15 residues. The germline V gene has CDR1 MNHEY and CDR2 SMNVEV (reference sequence). Trimming stripped 6 bases from V and 0 bases from J, with 12 bases between. Here the CDR3 DNA reads TGTGCCAGCAGAGGACAGAAATATAGCAATCAGCCCCAGCATTTT. This gives the protein CASRGQKYSNQPQHF.